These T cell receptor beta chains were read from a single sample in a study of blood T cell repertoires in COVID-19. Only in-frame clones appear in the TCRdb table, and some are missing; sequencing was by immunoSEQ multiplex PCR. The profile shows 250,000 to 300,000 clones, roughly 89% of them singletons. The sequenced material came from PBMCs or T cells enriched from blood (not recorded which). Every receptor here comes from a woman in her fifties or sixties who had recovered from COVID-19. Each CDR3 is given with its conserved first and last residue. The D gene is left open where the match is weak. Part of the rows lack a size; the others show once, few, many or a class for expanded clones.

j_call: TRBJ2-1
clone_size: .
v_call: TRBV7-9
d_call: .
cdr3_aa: CASSPTGNEQFF
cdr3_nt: TGTGCCAGCAGCCCCACCGGCAATGAGCAGTTCTTC

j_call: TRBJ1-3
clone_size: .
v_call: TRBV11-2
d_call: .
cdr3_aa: CASSPAGDGNTIYF
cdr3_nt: TGTGCCAGCAGTCCGGCCGGAGATGGAAACACCATATATTTT

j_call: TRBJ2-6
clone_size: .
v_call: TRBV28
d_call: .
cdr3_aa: CATQEQKAGANVLTF
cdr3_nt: TGTGCCACCCAGGAACAAAAGGCCGGGGCCAACGTCCTGACTTTC

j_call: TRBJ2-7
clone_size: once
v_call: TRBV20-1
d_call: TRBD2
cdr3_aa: CSASRAGGIAEQYF
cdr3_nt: TGCAGTGCTAGTAGAGCGGGGGGAATCGCCGAGCAGTACTTC

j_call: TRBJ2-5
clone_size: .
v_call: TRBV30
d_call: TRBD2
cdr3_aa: CAWSVSGGTETQYF
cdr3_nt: TGTGCCTGGAGTGTCAGCGGGGGGACGGAGACCCAGTACTTC

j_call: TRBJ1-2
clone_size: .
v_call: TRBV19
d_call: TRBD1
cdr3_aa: CASSTGQGVSYGYTF
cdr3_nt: TGTGCCAGTAGTACGGGACAGGGGGTATCCTATGGCTACACCTTC

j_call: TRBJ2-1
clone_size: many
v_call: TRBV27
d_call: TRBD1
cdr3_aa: CASSGLTGHNEQFF
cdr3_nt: TGTGCCAGCAGTGGGTTGACAGGGCACAATGAGCAGTTCTTC

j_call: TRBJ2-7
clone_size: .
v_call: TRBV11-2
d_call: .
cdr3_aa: CASSEGDPSYEQYF
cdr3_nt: TGTGCCAGCAGCGAAGGGGATCCCTCCTACGAGCAGTACTTC

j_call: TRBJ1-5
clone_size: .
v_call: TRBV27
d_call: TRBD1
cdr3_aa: CASSLTGGLSQPQHF
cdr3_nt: TGTGCCAGCAGTTTAACAGGGGGCTTATCTCAGCCCCAGCATTTT

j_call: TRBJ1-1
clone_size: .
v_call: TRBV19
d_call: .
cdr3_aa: CASSTGLPGTEAFF
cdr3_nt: TGTGCCAGTAGTACCGGACTCCCTGGGACTGAAGCTTTCTTT

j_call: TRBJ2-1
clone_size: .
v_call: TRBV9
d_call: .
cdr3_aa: CASSVATFQDEQFF
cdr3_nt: TGTGCCAGCAGCGTAGCTACGTTCCAGGATGAGCAGTTCTTC

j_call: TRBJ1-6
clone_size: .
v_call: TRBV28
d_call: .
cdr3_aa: CASSQLLGVSSPLHF
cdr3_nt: TGTGCCAGCAGCCAACTCCTCGGGGTTAGTTCACCCCTCCACTTT

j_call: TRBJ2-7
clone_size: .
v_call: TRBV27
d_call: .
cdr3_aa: CASSTGLTHEQYF
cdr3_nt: TGTGCCAGCAGCACAGGATTAACCCACGAGCAGTACTTC

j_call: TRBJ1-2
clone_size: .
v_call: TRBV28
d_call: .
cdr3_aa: CASSLRTVYGYTF
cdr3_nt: TGTGCCAGCAGTTTACGGACAGTCTATGGCTACACCTTC

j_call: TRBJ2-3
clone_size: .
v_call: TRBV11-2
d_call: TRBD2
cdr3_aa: CASSSPSSSGGSTDTQYF
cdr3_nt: TGTGCCAGCAGCTCCCCCTCCTCTAGCGGGGGCAGCACAGATACGCAGTATTTT

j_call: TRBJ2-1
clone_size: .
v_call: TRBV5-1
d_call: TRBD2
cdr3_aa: CASSLAQRGNNEQFF
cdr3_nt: TGCGCCAGCAGCTTGGCCCAGCGGGGGAACAATGAGCAGTTCTTC

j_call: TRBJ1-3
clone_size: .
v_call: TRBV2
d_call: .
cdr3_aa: CASSDRPGNTIYF
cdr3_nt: TGTGCCAGCAGTGACAGGCCTGGAAACACCATATATTTT

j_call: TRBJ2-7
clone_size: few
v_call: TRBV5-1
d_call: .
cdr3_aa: CASSRAPEEEQYF
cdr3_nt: TGCGCCAGCAGCCGGGCCCCGGAGGAAGAGCAGTACTTC

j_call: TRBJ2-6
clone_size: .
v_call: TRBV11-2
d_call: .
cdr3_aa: CASDDNSGANVLTF
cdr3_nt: TGTGCCAGCGACGACAACTCTGGGGCCAACGTCCTGACTTTC

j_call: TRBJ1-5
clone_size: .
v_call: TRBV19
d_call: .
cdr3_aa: CASSMRAGNQPQHF
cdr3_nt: TGTGCCAGTAGTATGAGGGCTGGCAATCAGCCCCAGCATTTT

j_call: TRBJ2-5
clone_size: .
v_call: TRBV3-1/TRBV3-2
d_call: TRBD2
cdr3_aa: CASSQVTSARQETQYF
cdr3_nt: TGTGCCAGCAGCCAAGTAACTAGCGCCCGCCAAGAGACCCAGTACTTC

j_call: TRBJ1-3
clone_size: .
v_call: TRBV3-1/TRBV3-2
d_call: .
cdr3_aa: CASSQGAGNTIYF
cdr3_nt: TGTGCCAGCAGCCAAGGAGCTGGAAACACCATATATTTT

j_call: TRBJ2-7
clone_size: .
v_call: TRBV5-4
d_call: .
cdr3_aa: CASSLKGIFYEQYF
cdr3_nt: TGTGCCAGCAGCTTGAAGGGGATCTTCTACGAGCAGTACTTC

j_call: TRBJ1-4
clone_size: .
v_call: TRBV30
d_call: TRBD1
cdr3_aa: CAWSVGTGFRKLFF
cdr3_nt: TGTGCCTGGAGTGTGGGGACAGGGTTTAGAAAACTGTTTTTT

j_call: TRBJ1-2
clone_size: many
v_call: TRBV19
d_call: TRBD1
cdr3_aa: CASITTGTGLDGYTF
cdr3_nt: TGTGCCAGTATTACAACCGGGACAGGGTTGGATGGCTACACCTTC

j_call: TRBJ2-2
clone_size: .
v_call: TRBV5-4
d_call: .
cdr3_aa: CASSHYTGELFF
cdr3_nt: TGTGCCAGCAGCCACTACACCGGGGAGCTGTTTTTT

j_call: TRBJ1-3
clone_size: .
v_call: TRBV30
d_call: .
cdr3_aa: CAWSFGPGNTIYF
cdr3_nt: TGTGCCTGGAGTTTTGGGCCTGGAAACACCATATATTTT

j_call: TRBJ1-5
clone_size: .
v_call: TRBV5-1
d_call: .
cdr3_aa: CASSRTDSSNQPQHF
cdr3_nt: TGCGCCAGCAGCCGGACGGACAGTAGCAATCAGCCCCAGCATTTT

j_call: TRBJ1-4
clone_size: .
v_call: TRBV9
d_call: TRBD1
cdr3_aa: CASSVATGQAGEKLFF
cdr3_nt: TGTGCCAGCAGCGTAGCCACGGGACAGGCAGGTGAAAAACTGTTTTTT

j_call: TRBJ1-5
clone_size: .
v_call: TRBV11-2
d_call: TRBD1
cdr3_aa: CASSRDRGHQPQHF
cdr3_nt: TGTGCCAGCAGCCGGGACAGGGGGCACCAGCCCCAGCATTTT

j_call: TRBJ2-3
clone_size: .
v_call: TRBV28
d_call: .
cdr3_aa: CASSRPSGGDSTDTQYF
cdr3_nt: TGTGCCAGCAGTAGGCCTTCAGGAGGAGATAGCACAGATACGCAGTATTTT

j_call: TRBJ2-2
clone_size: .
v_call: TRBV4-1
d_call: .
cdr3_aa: CASSDTNTGELFF
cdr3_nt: TGCGCCAGCAGCGACACGAACACCGGGGAGCTGTTTTTT